This TCR beta chain is from a study of shared clonotypes between healthy human individuals. This clone was detected once. Its antigen remains unidentified. Source study methods: Quality scores were absent from the junction-only immunoSEQ sequences, so filtering differed. The table came from immunoSEQ multiplex PCR; TCRdb's copy has only in-frame clones and leaves some out. Clone size and V and J calls were adopted from that table, with D and trimming inferred from the DNA. The sample consists of 1,500,000 or so clones, roughly 96% of them appearing once. The V end lost 6 bases, the J end lost 4 bases, and 13 bases lay between the germline ends. The CDR3 extends over 13 amino acids. CDR1 is SQVTM and CDR2 is ANQGSEA in the germline V gene. Overall study results and limits: Sorted-subset sequencing, rarefaction showed, was incomplete despite large depth.

The TCR was taken from a man aged 30 to 45 in good health. V is TRBV29-1 and J is TRBJ2-1, with D perhaps TRBD2 (6 bases). Sequencing was performed on naive CD4+ T cells sorted from blood. The subset denotes: CD45RA+ positively selected. Written as DNA, the CDR3 is TGCAGCGTCATAGCGGAAAGATACAATGAGCAGTTCTTC. Translating it yields CSVIAERYNEQFF.